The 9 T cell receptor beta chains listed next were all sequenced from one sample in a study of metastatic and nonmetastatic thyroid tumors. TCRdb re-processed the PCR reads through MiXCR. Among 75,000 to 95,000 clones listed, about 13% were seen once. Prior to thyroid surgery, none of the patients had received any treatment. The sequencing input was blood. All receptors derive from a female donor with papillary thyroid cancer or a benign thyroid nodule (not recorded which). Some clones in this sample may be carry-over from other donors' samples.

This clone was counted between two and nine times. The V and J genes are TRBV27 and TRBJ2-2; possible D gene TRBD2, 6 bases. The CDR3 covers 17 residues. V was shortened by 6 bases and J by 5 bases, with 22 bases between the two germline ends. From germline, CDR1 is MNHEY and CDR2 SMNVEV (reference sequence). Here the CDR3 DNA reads TGTGCCAGCAGCATACGGGTTGTGCGGGATAGAACCGGGGAGCTGTTTTTT. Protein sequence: CASSIRVVRDRTGELFF.

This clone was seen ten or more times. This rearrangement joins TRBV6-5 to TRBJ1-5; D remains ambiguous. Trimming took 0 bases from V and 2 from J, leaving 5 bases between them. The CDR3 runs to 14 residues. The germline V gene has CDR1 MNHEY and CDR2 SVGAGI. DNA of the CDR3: TGTGCCAGCAGTTACTCGGGTGGCAATCAGCCCCAGCATTTT. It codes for CASSYSGGNQPQHF.

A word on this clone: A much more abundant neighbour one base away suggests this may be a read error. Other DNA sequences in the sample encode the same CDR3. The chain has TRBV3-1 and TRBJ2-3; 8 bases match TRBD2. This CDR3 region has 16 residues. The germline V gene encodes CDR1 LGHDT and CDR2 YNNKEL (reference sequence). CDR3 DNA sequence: TGCGCCAGCAGCCAAGTCTCGGGAGGGTCCACAGATACGCAGTATTTT. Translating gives CASSQVSGGSTDTQYF.

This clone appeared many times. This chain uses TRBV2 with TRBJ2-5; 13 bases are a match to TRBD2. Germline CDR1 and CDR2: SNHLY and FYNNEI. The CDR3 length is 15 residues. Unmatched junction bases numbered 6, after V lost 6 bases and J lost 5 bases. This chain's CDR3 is CASRRTSGRRETQYF. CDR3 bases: TGTGCCAGCAGACGGACTAGCGGGAGACGGGAGACCCAGTACTTC.

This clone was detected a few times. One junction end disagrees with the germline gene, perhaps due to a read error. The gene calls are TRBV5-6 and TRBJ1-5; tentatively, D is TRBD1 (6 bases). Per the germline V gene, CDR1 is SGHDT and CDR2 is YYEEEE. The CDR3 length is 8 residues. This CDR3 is CASSPQGF. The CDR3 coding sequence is TGTGCCAGCAGCCCACAGGGTTTT. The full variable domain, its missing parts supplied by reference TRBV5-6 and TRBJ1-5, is DAGVTQSPTHLIKTRGQQVTLRCSPKSGHDTVSWYQQALGQGPQFIFQYYEEEERQRGNFPDRFSGHQFPNYSSELNVNALLLGDSALYLCASSPQGFGDGTRLSIL.

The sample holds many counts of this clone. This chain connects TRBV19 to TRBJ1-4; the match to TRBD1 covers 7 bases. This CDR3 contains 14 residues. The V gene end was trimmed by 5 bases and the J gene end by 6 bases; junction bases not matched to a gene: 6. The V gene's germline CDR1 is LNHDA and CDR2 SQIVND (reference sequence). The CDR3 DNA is TGTGCCAGTAGTCACGGGACAGCTGATGAAAAACTGTTTTTT. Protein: CASSHGTADEKLFF.

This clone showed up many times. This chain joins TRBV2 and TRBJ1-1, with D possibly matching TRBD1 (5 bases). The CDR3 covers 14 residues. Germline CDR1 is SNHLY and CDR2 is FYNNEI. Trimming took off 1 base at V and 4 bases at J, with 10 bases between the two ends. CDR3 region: CASSEGGRLTEAFF. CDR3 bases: TGTGCCAGCAGTGAAGGGGGACGCCTCACTGAAGCTTTCTTT.

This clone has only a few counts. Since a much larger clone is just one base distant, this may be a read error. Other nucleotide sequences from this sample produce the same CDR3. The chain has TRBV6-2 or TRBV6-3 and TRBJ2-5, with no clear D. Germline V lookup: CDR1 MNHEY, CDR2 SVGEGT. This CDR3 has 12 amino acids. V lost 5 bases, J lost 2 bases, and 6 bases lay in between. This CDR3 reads CASSIPQETQYF. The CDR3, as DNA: TGTGCCAGCAGTATCCCTCAAGAGACCCAGTACTTC.

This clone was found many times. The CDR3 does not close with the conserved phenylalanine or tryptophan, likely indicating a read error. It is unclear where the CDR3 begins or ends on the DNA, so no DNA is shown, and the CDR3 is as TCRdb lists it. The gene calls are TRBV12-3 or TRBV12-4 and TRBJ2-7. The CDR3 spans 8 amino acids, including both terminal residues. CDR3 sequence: CASSASLS.